This entry lists 11 T cell receptor beta chains sequenced from one sample in a study of T-cell reconstitution after alpha-beta-depleted transplantation in children. Unique molecular identifiers were built into the TCRbeta library. TCRdb used MiXCR to reprocess the PCR reads, holding one entry per CDR3 protein. Among some 390,000 distinct CDR3 sequences, around 21% were seen once, and the ten largest hold 3.5% to 4%. This specimen consisted of PBMCs from the stem cell graft donor, obtained from the stem cell graft. The receptors were sampled from a human donor who donated a stem cell graft to a child with acute myeloid leukemia.

This clonotype was observed a few times. The genes are TRBV12-3 or TRBV12-4 and TRBJ2-1, with TRBD2 identical over 11 bases. The CDR3 covers 21 residues. V lost 1 base to trimming and J lost 0 bases; unmatched junction nucleotides: 14. The CDR3 here is CASSLGGGTSGSPSSYNEQFF. The DNA for the CDR3 is TGTGCCAGCAGTTTAGGAGGAGGGACTAGCGGTTCACCTAGCTCCTACAATGAGCAGTTCTTC.

The chain carries TRBV7-9 and TRBJ1-1, with TRBD1 identical over 7 bases. Germline trimming cut 1 base from V and 1 base from J; bases unmatched to any gene: 6. This CDR3 is 16 amino acids long. Germline assignment: CDR1 SEHNR and CDR2 FQNEAQ (reference sequence). CDR3 nucleotides: TGTGCCAGCAGCTTAGTACAGGGGATAGCGAACACTGAAGCTTTCTTT. Translating it yields CASSLVQGIANTEAFF.

Many counts were recorded for this clonotype. The gene calls are TRBV27 and TRBJ2-3; tentatively, D is TRBD2 (5 bases). Germline CDR1 and CDR2: MNHEY and SMNVEV (reference sequence). V was trimmed by 6 bases and J by 6 bases, leaving 7 bases between them. This CDR3 region has 11 residues. DNA for the CDR3: TGTGCCAGCAGCACGGGGGATACGCAGTATTTT. Translating it yields CASSTGDTQYF.

This clonotype was detected ten times or more. The chain employs TRBV25-1 and TRBJ1-5, with 7 bases identical to TRBD1. The junction had 14 bases not matched to a gene; V was cut back by 8 bases and J by 10 bases. CDR1 MGHDK and CDR2 SYGVNS come from the germline V gene. This CDR3 is built from 14 residues. Here the CDR3 reads CASRGDSSMEPQHF. In DNA, the CDR3 is TGTGCCAGCCGAGGGGACAGCTCCATGGAACCCCAGCATTTT. Full variable domain (rest looked up from reference TRBV25-1 and TRBJ1-5): EADIYQTPRYLVIGTGKKITLECSQTMGHDKMYWYQQDPGMELHLIHYSYGVNSTEKGDLSSESTVSRIRTEHFPLTLESARPSHTSQYLCASRGDSSMEPQHFGDGTRLSIL.

The genes are TRBV6-1 and TRBJ2-4; D gene ambiguous. Looked up from germline, CDR1 is MNHNS and CDR2 is SASEGT. Deletions cut 6 bases from V and 1 base from J, with 7 bases between. The CDR3 runs to 13 residues. In DNA, the CDR3 is TGTGCCAGCAGCCCATCCGCCAAAAACATTCAGTACTTC. Its translation: CASSPSAKNIQYF.

In this sample, this clonotype turned up a few times. The chain joins TRBV4-2 to TRBJ2-4; 9 bases line up with TRBD2. The CDR3 has 15 residues. V lost 1 base, J lost 5 bases, and 3 bases stayed unmatched. Germline values: CDR1 LGHNA, CDR2 YNFKEQ. CDR3 amino acids: CASSQVLAGQNIQYF. CDR3 nucleotide sequence: TGTGCCAGCAGCCAAGTTCTAGCGGGGCAAAACATTCAGTACTTC.

This clonotype came up many times. The chain uses TRBV12-3 or TRBV12-4 and TRBJ1-6; D is perhaps TRBD1 (5 bases). This CDR3 contains 16 residues. With 3 bases removed from V and 0 bases from J, the gap between germline ends came to 9 bases. CDR3 protein: CASSLGRSSYNSPLHF. CDR3 nucleotide sequence: TGTGCCAGCAGTTTGGGGCGGAGCTCCTATAATTCACCCCTCCACTTT.

The V and J genes are TRBV27 and TRBJ2-7, with 8 bases aligning to TRBD2. The CDR3 totals 14 residues. Germline CDR1 and CDR2: MNHEY and SMNVEV (reference sequence). Trimming at V came to 5 bases and at J to 7 bases, leaving 10 bases not matched to a gene. The CDR3 DNA reads as TGTGCCAGCAGTACCCGAGCGGGAGTGGGAGAGCAGTACTTC. It yields the protein CASSTRAGVGEQYF.

This clonotype has just a few counts. This chain joins TRBV4-1 and TRBJ2-7; TRBD1 aligns across 7 bases. CDR3 length equals 15 residues. Germline V gene data show CDR1 as MGHRA and CDR2 as YSYEKL. J gave up 5 bases and V 5 bases, and 12 bases lay outside the gene matches. CDR3 residues: CASSDKTRGINEQYF. CDR3 nucleotides: TGCGCCAGCAGCGACAAGACCAGGGGGATAAACGAGCAGTACTTC.

The chain combines TRBV10-3 with TRBJ2-7; 12 bases agree with TRBD2. Trimming removed 6 bases from V and 6 bases from J; junction bases left unmatched: 3. This CDR3 region has 13 residues. Germline V CDR1 and CDR2: ENHRY, SYGVKD. DNA for the CDR3: TGTGCCATCAGGACTAGCGGGAGCACCGAGCAGTACTTC. Amino acids: CAIRTSGSTEQYF.

J is TRBJ2-1 and V is TRBV5-1, with a weak D call TRBD2 (7 bases). V lost 5 bases to trimming and J lost 0 bases, with 9 bases between them. The germline CDR1 and CDR2 sequences are SGHRS and YFSETQ. The CDR3 has 14 residues. The CDR3 reads CASRGGGSYNEQFF. The CDR3, as DNA: TGCGCCAGCAGAGGGGGGGGCTCCTACAATGAGCAGTTCTTC. Looking up the rest from reference TRBV5-1 and TRBJ2-1 gives the full variable domain: KAGVTQTPRYLIKTRGQQVTLSCSPISGHRSVSWYQQTPGQGLQFLFEYFSETQRNKGNFPGRFSGRQFSNSRSEMNVSTLELGDSALYLCASRGGGSYNEQFFGPGTRLTVL.